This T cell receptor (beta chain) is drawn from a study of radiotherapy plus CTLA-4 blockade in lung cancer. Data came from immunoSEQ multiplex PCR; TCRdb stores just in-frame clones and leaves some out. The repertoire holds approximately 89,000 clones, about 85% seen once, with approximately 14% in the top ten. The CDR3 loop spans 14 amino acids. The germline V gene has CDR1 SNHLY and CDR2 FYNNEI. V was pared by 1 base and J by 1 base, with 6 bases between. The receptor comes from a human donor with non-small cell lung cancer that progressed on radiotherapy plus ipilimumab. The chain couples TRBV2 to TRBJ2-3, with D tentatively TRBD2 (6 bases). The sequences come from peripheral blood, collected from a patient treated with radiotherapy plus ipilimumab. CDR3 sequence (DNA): TGTGCCAGCAGTGAAGTAGCGGGCACAGATACGCAGTATTTT. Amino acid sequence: CASSEVAGTDTQYF.